The 10 T cell receptor beta chains reported below all come from one sample, sequenced in a study of T cell responses to AZD1222 COVID-19 vaccine. Measured with immunoSEQ multiplex PCR; TCRdb has only the in-frame clones, and not every one. The sample carries under 120,000 clones, roughly 90% recorded once. The sequencing used peripheral blood, collected on day 0 of AZD1222 vaccination. Every receptor here comes from an adult in good health.

This chain connects TRBV28 to TRBJ1-2, with 8 bases fitting TRBD1. Germline assignment: CDR1 MDHEN and CDR2 SYDVKM. The CDR3 spans 17 residues. Germline trimming cut 4 bases from V and 0 bases from J; bases unmatched to any gene: 10. This chain's CDR3 is CASSSSGTGLANYGYTF. The CDR3 DNA follows: TGTGCCAGCAGTTCAAGCGGGACAGGACTTGCTAACTATGGCTACACCTTC.

This clone was seen a handful of times. CDR3 nucleotide sequence: TGCGCCAGCAGCTCACAGGGCAACTCCTACGAGCAGTACTTC. Residues: CASSSQGNSYEQYF. The J gene is TRBJ2-7, the V gene TRBV4-1, with a weak D call TRBD1 (6 bases). Between the trimmed V and J ends, which lost 5 bases and 0 bases, there was a span of 11 bases. Germline V gives CDR1 MGHRA, CDR2 YSYEKL. The CDR3 length is 14 residues.

The chain carries TRBV7-2 and TRBJ2-7; D is possibly TRBD1 (5 bases). This CDR3 contains 15 residues. Germline V gene data show CDR1 as SGHTA and CDR2 as FQGNSA. Between the trimmed V and J ends, which lost 1 base and 4 bases, there was a span of 14 bases. This chain's CDR3 is CASSLGSAGSYEQYF. The CDR3 DNA reads as TGTGCCAGCAGCTTAGGTTCTGCAGGGTCGTACGAGCAGTACTTC. Supplemented by reference TRBV7-2 and TRBJ2-7, the full variable domain reads GAGVSQSPSNKVTEKGKDVELRCDPISGHTALYWYRQSLGQGLEFLIYFQGNSAPDKSGLPSDRFSAERTGGSVSTLTIQRTQQEDSAVYLCASSLGSAGSYEQYFGPGTRLTVT.

The rearrangement uses TRBV30 and TRBJ1-5; no definite D call. Germline CDR1 is GTSNPN and CDR2 is SVGIG (reference sequence). The V end was cut by 2 bases, the J end by 1 base, with 6 bases between. CDR3 length equals 13 residues. The chain's CDR3 is CAWSLGSNQPQHF. In nucleotides, the CDR3 is TGTGCCTGGAGTTTAGGGAGCAATCAGCCCCAGCATTTT.

This rearrangement joins TRBV4-3 to TRBJ2-5, with D perhaps TRBD1 (6 bases). The CDR3 contains 14 residues. The V end lost 0 bases, the J end lost 7 bases, and 12 bases lay between the germline ends. CDR1 and CDR2 (germline): LGHNA, YSLEER. The CDR3, as DNA: TGCGCCAGCAGCCAAGAGATGGCCAGGGGGACCCAGTACTTC. Translated, it gives CASSQEMARGTQYF.

This clone was detected once. This sequence joins TRBV27 and TRBJ2-1; 9 nucleotides align to TRBD2. The V segment lost 2 bases and the J segment 4 bases; nucleotides outside the gene matches: 6. The CDR3 covers 16 residues. The germline V gene has CDR1 MNHEY and CDR2 SMNVEV (reference sequence). The CDR3 nucleotides read TGTGCCAGCAGTTTACTTGCTAGCGGGGTTTACAATGAGCAGTTCTTC. Encoded protein: CASSLLASGVYNEQFF.

The chain is built from TRBV6-5 and TRBJ1-4, with D possibly TRBD1 on 6 matching bases. V shed 0 bases and J shed 5 bases, with 10 bases lying between them. This CDR3 has 15 residues. Germline CDR1 is MNHEY and CDR2 is SVGAGI. The CDR3 coding sequence is TGTGCCAGCAGTTACTCGGTCCAGGGGAATGAAAAACTGTTTTTT. Translated: CASSYSVQGNEKLFF.

This clone occurred once. The V gene is TRBV7-6, the J gene TRBJ1-6; D is unresolved. Trimming stripped 5 bases from V and 6 bases from J, with 8 bases between. The CDR3 runs 13 residues. Germline CDR1 is SGHVS and CDR2 is FNYEAQ. The CDR3 protein is CASSGVRNSPLHF. In DNA form, the CDR3 reads TGTGCCAGCAGCGGCGTGCGTAATTCACCCCTCCACTTT. The complete variable domain, with remaining parts taken from reference TRBV7-6 and TRBJ1-6, reads GAGVSQSPRYKVTKRGQDVALRCDPISGHVSLYWYRQALGQGPEFLTYFNYEAQQDKSGLPNDRFSAERPEGSISTLTIQRTEQRDSAMYRCASSGVRNSPLHFGNGTRLTVT.

The chain couples TRBV12-3 or TRBV12-4 to TRBJ1-2; a possible D gene is TRBD1 (6 bases). Between the trimmed V and J ends, which lost 7 bases and 4 bases, there was a span of 13 bases. This CDR3 comprises 13 residues. CDR3 nucleotides: TGTGCCAGCATTACCGACAGGCGCTATGGCTACACCTTC. Its translation: CASITDRRYGYTF.

This clone is a singleton in its sample. The V and J genes are TRBV5-6 and TRBJ2-5, with D uncertain. Germline assignment: CDR1 SGHDT and CDR2 YYEEEE. Trimming took 0 bases from V and 5 from J, leaving 11 bases between them. This CDR3 comprises 14 residues. The CDR3 region is CASSLVAVIETQYF. CDR3 coding DNA: TGTGCCAGCAGCTTGGTGGCGGTCATTGAGACCCAGTACTTC.